The present T cell receptor (beta chain) was sequenced within a study of cytomegalovirus exposure and HLA in healthy donors. Researchers ran the PCR with 60 Vbeta and 13 Jbeta primers. Sequencing used immunoSEQ multiplex PCR; TCRdb keeps in-frame clones, though not all of them. This sample's clone table lists about 52,000 clones. CDR3 length: 15 amino acids. The germline V gene encodes CDR1 SNHLY and CDR2 FYNNEI. Germline trimming cut 7 bases from V and 6 bases from J; bases unmatched to any gene: 7. The sequenced sample was PBMCs. The chain carries TRBV2 and TRBJ1-5, with 12 bases fitting TRBD1. The TCR was taken from an older woman in good health and CMV-seropositive. The CDR3 is CASTPGQGAVQPQHF. In nucleotides, the CDR3 is TGTGCCAGCACACCGGGACAGGGGGCGGTTCAGCCCCAGCATTTT. The full variable domain, rest sourced from reference TRBV2 and TRBJ1-5, is EPEVTQTPSHQVTQMGQEVILRCVPISNHLYFYWYRQILGQKVEFLVSFYNNEISEKSEIFDDQFSVERPDGSNFTLKIRSTKLEDSAMYFCASTPGQGAVQPQHFGDGTRLSIL.